There are a few counts of the clone carrying this T cell receptor (beta chain). The sample originates from a study of shared clonotypes between healthy human individuals. The repertoire was sequenced with immunoSEQ multiplex PCR; TCRdb's copy has only in-frame clones and lacks some. The sample yields 97,000 or so clones, around half seen once. The TCR originated in a woman aged 40 to 49 in good health. Some clones in this sample may be carry-over from other donors' samples. The specimen sequenced was PBMCs.

The CDR3 sequence is CASSELENTEAFF. CDR3 coding DNA: TGTGCCAGCAGTGAACTAGAGAACACTGAAGCTTTCTTT. The chain combines TRBV2 with TRBJ1-1; D is unresolved. Looked up from germline, CDR1 is SNHLY and CDR2 is FYNNEI. Between the trimmed V and J ends, which lost 2 bases and 1 base, there was a span of 5 bases. The CDR3 runs 13 residues.